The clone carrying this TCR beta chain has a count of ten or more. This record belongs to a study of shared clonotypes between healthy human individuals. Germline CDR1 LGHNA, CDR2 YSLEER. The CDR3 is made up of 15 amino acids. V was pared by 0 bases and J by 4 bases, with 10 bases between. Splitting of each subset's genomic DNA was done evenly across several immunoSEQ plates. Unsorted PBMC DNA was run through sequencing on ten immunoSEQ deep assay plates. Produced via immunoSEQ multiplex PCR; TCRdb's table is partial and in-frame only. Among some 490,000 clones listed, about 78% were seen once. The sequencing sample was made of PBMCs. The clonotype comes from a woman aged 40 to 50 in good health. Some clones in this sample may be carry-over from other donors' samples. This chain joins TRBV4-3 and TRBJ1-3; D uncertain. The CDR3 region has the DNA TGCGCCAGCAGCCAAGACTGGGAGGCGGGAAACACCATATATTTT. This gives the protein CASSQDWEAGNTIYF.